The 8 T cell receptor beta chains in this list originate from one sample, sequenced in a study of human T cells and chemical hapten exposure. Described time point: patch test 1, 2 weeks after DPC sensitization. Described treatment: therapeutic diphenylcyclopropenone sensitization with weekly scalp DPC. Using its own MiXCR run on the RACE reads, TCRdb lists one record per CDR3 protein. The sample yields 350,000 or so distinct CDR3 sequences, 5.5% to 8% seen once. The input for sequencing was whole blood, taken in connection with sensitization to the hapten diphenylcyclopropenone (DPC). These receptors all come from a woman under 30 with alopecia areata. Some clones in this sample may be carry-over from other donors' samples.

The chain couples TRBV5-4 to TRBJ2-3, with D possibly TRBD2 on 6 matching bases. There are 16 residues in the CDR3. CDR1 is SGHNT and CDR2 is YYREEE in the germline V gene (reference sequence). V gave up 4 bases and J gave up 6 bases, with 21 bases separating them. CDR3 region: CASSPRSGLLTDTQYF. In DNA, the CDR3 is TGTGCCAGCAGCCCACGTAGCGGTTTACTGACGGATACGCAGTATTTT.

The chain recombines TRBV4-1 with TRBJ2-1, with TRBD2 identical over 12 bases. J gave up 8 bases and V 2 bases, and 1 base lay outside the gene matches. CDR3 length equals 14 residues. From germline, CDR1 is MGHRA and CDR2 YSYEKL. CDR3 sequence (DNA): TGCGCCAGCAGCCAACTAGCGGGGGGGCATGAGCAGTTCTTC. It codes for CASSQLAGGHEQFF.

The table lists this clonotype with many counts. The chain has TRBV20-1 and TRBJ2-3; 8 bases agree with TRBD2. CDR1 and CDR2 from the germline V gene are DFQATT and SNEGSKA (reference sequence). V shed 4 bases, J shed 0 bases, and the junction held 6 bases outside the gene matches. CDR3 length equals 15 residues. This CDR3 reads CSATGGASSTDTQYF. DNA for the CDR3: TGCAGTGCTACGGGGGGGGCTTCTAGCACAGATACGCAGTATTTT.

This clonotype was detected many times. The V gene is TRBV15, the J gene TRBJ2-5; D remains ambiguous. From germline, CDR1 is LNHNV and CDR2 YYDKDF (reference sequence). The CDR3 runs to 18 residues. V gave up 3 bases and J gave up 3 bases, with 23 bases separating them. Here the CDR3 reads CATSRTKNNPPYKETQYF. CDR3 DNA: TGTGCCACCAGCAGGACGAAGAATAACCCACCTTACAAAGAGACCCAGTACTTC. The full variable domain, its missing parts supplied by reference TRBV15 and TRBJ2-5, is DAMVIQNPRYQVTQFGKPVTLSCSQTLNHNVMYWYQQKSSQAPKLLFHYYDKDFNNEADTPDNFQSRRPNTSFCFLDIRSPGLGDTAMYLCATSRTKNNPPYKETQYFGPGTRLLVL.

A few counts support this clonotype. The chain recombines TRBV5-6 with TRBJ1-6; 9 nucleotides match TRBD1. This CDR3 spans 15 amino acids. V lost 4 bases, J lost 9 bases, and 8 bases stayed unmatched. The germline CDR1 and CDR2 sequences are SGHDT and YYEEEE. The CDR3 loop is CASSRWDRVGSPLHF. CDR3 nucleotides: TGTGCCAGCAGCCGTTGGGACAGGGTCGGTTCACCCCTCCACTTT.

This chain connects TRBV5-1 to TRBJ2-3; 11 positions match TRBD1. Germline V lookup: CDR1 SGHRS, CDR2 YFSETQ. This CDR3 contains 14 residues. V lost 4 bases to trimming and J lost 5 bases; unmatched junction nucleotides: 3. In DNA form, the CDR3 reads TGCGCCAGCAGCACGGGACAGGGGGGAGATACGCAGTATTTT. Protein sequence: CASSTGQGGDTQYF.

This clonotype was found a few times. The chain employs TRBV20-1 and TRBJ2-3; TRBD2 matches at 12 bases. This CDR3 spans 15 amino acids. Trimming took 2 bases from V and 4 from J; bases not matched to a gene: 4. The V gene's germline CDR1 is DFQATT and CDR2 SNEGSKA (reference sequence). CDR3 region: CSARSSGGASDTQYF. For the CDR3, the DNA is TGCAGTGCTAGATCTAGCGGGGGGGCCTCAGATACGCAGTATTTT.

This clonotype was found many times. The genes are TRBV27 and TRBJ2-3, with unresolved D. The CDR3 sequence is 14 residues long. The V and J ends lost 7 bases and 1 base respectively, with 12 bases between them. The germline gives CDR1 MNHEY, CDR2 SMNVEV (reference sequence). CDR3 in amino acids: CASTYFPGTDTQYF. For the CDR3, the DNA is TGTGCCAGCACCTACTTCCCGGGCACAGATACGCAGTATTTT.